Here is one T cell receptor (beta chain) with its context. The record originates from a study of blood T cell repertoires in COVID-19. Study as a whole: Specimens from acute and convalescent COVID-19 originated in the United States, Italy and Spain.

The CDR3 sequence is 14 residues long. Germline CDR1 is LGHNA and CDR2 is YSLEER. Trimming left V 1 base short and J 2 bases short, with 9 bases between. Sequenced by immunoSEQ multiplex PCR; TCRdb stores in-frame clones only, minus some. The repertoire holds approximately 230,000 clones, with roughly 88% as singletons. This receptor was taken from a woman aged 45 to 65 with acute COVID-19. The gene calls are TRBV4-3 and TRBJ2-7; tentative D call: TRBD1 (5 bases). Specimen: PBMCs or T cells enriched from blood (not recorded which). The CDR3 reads CASSQAPGPYEQYF. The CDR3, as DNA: TGCGCCAGCAGCCAAGCCCCAGGGCCCTACGAGCAGTACTTC.